These 20 T cell receptor beta chains were all obtained from the same sample, sequenced in a study of vaccination and CD4 T cells after COVID-19. With the Oncomine TCR Beta short-read assay, DNA from cultured CD4+ T cells was sequenced. TCRdb analysed the PCR reads with MiXCR anew, one entry per CDR3 protein. The data hold roughly 24,000 distinct CDR3 sequences, with roughly three fifths observed a single time. Their antigens are not known. Treatment: roughly 11-day PBMC culture with coronavirus spike peptide pools or control peptides (ViraFEST assay). Material for sequencing was CD4+ T cells from blood, cultured in vitro. The receptors were gathered from a human donor who had recovered from COVID-19.

This rearrangement joins TRBV20-1 to TRBJ2-7, with D perhaps TRBD1 (5 bases). The germline CDR1 and CDR2 sequences are DFQATT and SNEGSKA (reference sequence). Deletions cut 3 bases from V and 4 bases from J, with 16 bases between. The CDR3 extends over 14 amino acids. CDR3 residues: CSASLSGIAYEQYF. CDR3 coding DNA: TGCAGTGCTAGTTTGTCAGGGATCGCGTACGAGCAGTACTTC.

This chain uses TRBV7-2 with TRBJ2-1, with TRBD2 matching 7 bases. Germline V gene lookup returns CDR1 SGHTA and CDR2 FQGNSA. Unmatched junction bases numbered 4, after V lost 5 bases and J lost 9 bases. The CDR3 has 12 residues. CDR3 region: CASSPGGFEQFF. The CDR3 bases are TGTGCCAGCAGCCCCGGGGGGTTTGAGCAGTTCTTC.

The CDR3 region has the DNA TGTGCCAGCAGCTTAGCAATGGGGGGACAAGGGAATGAGCAGTTCTTC. This codes for CASSLAMGGQGNEQFF. The gene calls are TRBV7-8 and TRBJ2-1; D tentatively reads TRBD1 or TRBD2 (6 bases each). Germline loops: CDR1 SGHVS, CDR2 FQNEAQ. CDR3 length: 16 residues. Trimming stripped 0 bases from V and 7 bases from J, with 16 bases between.

This clonotype was seen once. The CDR3 is CASSIQGYSGNTIYF. Here the CDR3 DNA reads TGTGCCAGCAGCATACAGGGATACTCTGGAAACACCATATATTTT. The chain links TRBV7-9 to TRBJ1-3, with D perhaps TRBD1 (6 bases). This CDR3 is built from 15 residues. V was cut by 5 bases and J by 0 bases, with 11 bases left in between. Germline V gene lookup returns CDR1 SEHNR and CDR2 FQNEAQ (reference sequence).

This sequence joins TRBV27 and TRBJ1-1; 7 positions match TRBD1. This CDR3 comprises 13 residues. In germline, CDR1 is MNHEY, CDR2 SMNVEV (reference sequence). The junction had 3 bases not matched to a gene; V was cut back by 4 bases and J by 4 bases. In DNA, the CDR3 is TGTGCCAGCAGTTCCCGACAGGGCACTGAAGCTTTCTTT. It specifies CASSSRQGTEAFF.

CDR3 DNA sequence: TGTGCCAGCAGCTTAGTGCAGGGTAATGAAAAACTGTTTTTT. Translation: CASSLVQGNEKLFF. This chain connects TRBV11-2 to TRBJ1-4, with a weak D call TRBD1 (5 bases). V was clipped by 1 base and J by 4 bases, with 7 bases between them. This CDR3 region has 14 residues. The germline gives CDR1 SGHAT, CDR2 FQNNGV. Combining the CDR3 with reference TRBV11-2 and TRBJ1-4 gives the whole variable domain EAGVAQSPRYKIIEKRQSVAFWCNPISGHATLYWYQQILGQGPKLLIQFQNNGVVDDSQLPKDRFSAERLKGVDSTLKIQPAKLEDSAVYLCASSLVQGNEKLFFGSGTQLSVL.

The genes are TRBV19 and TRBJ1-5; D remains ambiguous. Trimming cost V 3 bases and J 11 bases, with 20 bases left between them. The length of the CDR3 is 15 residues. Germline values: CDR1 LNHDA, CDR2 SQIVND (reference sequence). CDR3 in amino acids: CASSIGGNPPRAQHF. The CDR3 DNA reads TGTGCCAGTAGTATCGGAGGAAACCCGCCGAGAGCCCAGCATTTT.

A few counts support this clonotype. The chain couples TRBV7-9 to TRBJ2-7, with D unresolved. The CDR3 runs to 15 residues. V lost 5 bases and J lost 2, with 16 bases in between. The germline gives CDR1 SEHNR, CDR2 FQNEAQ (reference sequence). The CDR3 region has the DNA TGTGCCAGCAGCCCCCGGGCGACTGTGGCCTACGAGCAGTACTTC. Its translation is CASSPRATVAYEQYF.

The gene calls are TRBV20-1 and TRBJ2-1; D ambiguous. Trimming left V 3 bases short and J 2 bases short, with 5 bases between. The germline CDR1 and CDR2 sequences are DFQATT and SNEGSKA (reference sequence). The CDR3 consists of 12 residues. CDR3 loop: CSASIPYNEQFF. The CDR3 region has the DNA TGCAGTGCTAGTATCCCCTACAATGAGCAGTTCTTC.

This chain joins TRBV20-1 and TRBJ2-3; 8 positions match TRBD2. CDR3 length equals 14 residues. After removal of 3 bases from V and 6 bases from J, the junction contained 8 bases not matched to a gene. Per the germline V gene, CDR1 is DFQATT and CDR2 is SNEGSKA (reference sequence). The CDR3 coding sequence is TGCAGTGCTAGTGGGCGGGGGGCCGGGGATACGCAGTATTTT. Its protein is CSASGRGAGDTQYF.

Comment on this clonotype: One end of the junction is discordant with germline, which a read error may explain. The rearrangement links TRBV7-3 to TRBJ2-3; D may be TRBD1 or TRBD2 (7 bases each). The germline V gene has CDR1 SGHTA and CDR2 FQGTGA. CDR3 length equals 14 residues. The CDR3 DNA follows: TGTACCAGCAGCCAGGGGGGGATCGGTGATACGCAGTATTTT. Its translation: CTSSQGGIGDTQYF.

This chain links TRBV7-2 with TRBJ2-7; D possibly corresponds to TRBD2 (5 bases). The CDR3 consists of 19 residues. Trimming removed 5 bases at V and 0 bases at J, with 26 bases between. Germline V gene sequence: CDR1 SGHTA, CDR2 FQGNSA. DNA of the CDR3: TGTGCCAGCAGCACCTCTAGGGAGAGATTTCGGCCGAGCTCCTACGAGCAGTACTTC. This encodes CASSTSRERFRPSSYEQYF.

The chain has TRBV11-1 and TRBJ1-1; 9 bases match TRBD1. CDR1 is SGHAT, CDR2 FQDESV, per germline (reference sequence). CDR3 length equals 15 residues. The V and J ends lost 2 bases and 4 bases, in that order; junction bases with no gene match: 5. The CDR3 here is CASSLLATGGTEAFF. Here the CDR3 DNA reads TGTGCCAGCAGCTTACTCGCGACAGGGGGCACTGAAGCTTTCTTT.

V gene TRBV6-2 or TRBV6-3 combines with J gene TRBJ2-7, with 8 bases that match TRBD1. The V gene's germline CDR1 is MNHEY and CDR2 SVGEGT. The CDR3 spans 11 residues. V shed 10 bases and J 4 bases; nucleotides not matched to a gene: 3. In nucleotides, the CDR3 is TGTGCCACCGGACAGGGATACGAGCAGTACTTC. Translated: CATGQGYEQYF.

In this sample, this clonotype turned up a few times. CDR3 sequence: CASSDRTAAGQTQYF. As DNA, the CDR3 is TGTGCCAGCAGCGACCGGACGGCTGCGGGACAGACCCAGTACTTC. The chain joins TRBV2 to TRBJ2-5; possibly TRBD2 for D (6 bases). V lost 6 bases and J lost 6, with 20 bases in between. The CDR3 consists of 15 residues. Per the germline V gene, CDR1 is SNHLY and CDR2 is FYNNEI. Complete variable domain (other parts from reference TRBV2 and TRBJ2-5): EPEVTQTPSHQVTQMGQEVILRCVPISNHLYFYWYRQILGQKVEFLVSFYNNEISEKSEIFDDQFSVERPDGSNFTLKIRSTKLEDSAMYFCASSDRTAAGQTQYFGPGTRLLVL.

The chain's CDR3 is CSARGGGGHGELFF. CDR3 nucleotides: TGCAGTGCTAGAGGAGGGGGGGGGCACGGGGAGCTGTTTTTT. The V call is TRBV20-1, the J call TRBJ2-2; D might be TRBD2 (7 bases). Germline-derived CDR1 and CDR2 are DFQATT and SNEGSKA (reference sequence). This CDR3 region has 14 residues. V was cut by 1 base and J by 7 bases, with 13 bases left in between.

This chain connects TRBV19 to TRBJ1-5; D is ambiguous. With 3 bases removed from V and 0 bases from J, the gap between germline ends came to 12 bases. This CDR3 comprises 16 residues. The V gene's germline CDR1 is LNHDA and CDR2 SQIVND (reference sequence). The CDR3 DNA reads as TGTGCCAGTAGTATCGGACGGCCTGATAGCAATCAGCCCCAGCATTTT. Protein product: CASSIGRPDSNQPQHF.

The chain employs TRBV6-4 and TRBJ2-5; D perhaps matches TRBD1 (5 bases). CDR1 MRHNA and CDR2 SNTAGT come from the germline V gene. CDR3 length equals 13 residues. Between the trimmed V and J ends, which lost 3 bases and 4 bases, there was a span of 9 bases. CDR3 amino acids: CASSDRQGETQYF. The CDR3 region has the DNA TGTGCCAGCAGTGATCGCCAGGGAGAGACCCAGTACTTC.

In its sample, this clonotype was seen a few times. The rearrangement joins TRBV4-3 to TRBJ2-7; D not certain. Germline V gives CDR1 LGHNA, CDR2 YSLEER. The ends were cut back, 5 bases at V and 2 bases at J, with 16 bases in the middle. The CDR3 has 15 amino acids. The CDR3 DNA reads as TGCGCCAGCAGCTCAAGCCTGGATCCAACCTACGAGCAGTACTTC. Its protein product is CASSSSLDPTYEQYF.

Note on this clonotype: A junction boundary mismatches the germline segment, possibly from a read error. This chain links TRBV10-2 with TRBJ1-3; tentative D call: TRBD1 (6 bases). The CDR3 consists of 16 residues. CDR1 is WSHSY and CDR2 is SAAADI in the germline V gene. The CDR3 reads CASSTPRGSWGNTIYF. The CDR3, as DNA: TGTGCCAGCAGCACTCCCAGGGGTTCGTGGGGAAACACCATATATTTT.